These 27 T cell receptor beta chains originate from one sample sequenced in a study of blood T cell repertoires in COVID-19. Libraries were prepared by immunoSEQ multiplex PCR; TCRdb keeps only in-frame clonotypes and omits some of them. The sample includes 140,000 to 150,000 clones, 65% to 90% seen only once; the top ten take about 10%. Sequences were obtained from peripheral blood. The origin of the receptors is a man aged 60 to 69 with active or convalescent COVID-19.

The chain carries TRBV12-5 and TRBJ2-2; 9 nucleotides match TRBD2. The V gene end was trimmed by 5 bases and the J gene end by 7 bases; junction bases not matched to a gene: 11. Germline V CDR1 and CDR2: LGHNT, FRNRAP. CDR3 size: 16 residues. CDR3 DNA sequence: TGTGCTAGTGGTCCCGTGGTAGCGGGAGTTTTCGGGGAGCTGTTTTTT. Translating gives CASGPVVAGVFGELFF.

The CDR3 protein is CATSRFDRGTSNQPQHF. CDR3 DNA: TGTGCCACCAGCCGTTTTGATAGGGGCACGAGCAATCAGCCCCAGCATTTT. The chain combines TRBV15 with TRBJ1-5; TRBD1 might be the D (5 bases). The length of the CDR3 is 17 residues. Trimming pared 5 bases from V and 1 base from J, leaving 18 bases between. Germline CDR1 and CDR2: LNHNV and YYDKDF (reference sequence).

The V and J genes are TRBV10-2 and TRBJ2-7, with 7 bases identical to TRBD1. Germline V gives CDR1 WSHSY, CDR2 SAAADI. The CDR3 has 15 residues. Germline trimming cut 0 bases from V and 0 bases from J; bases unmatched to any gene: 2. The CDR3 sequence: CASSESNRGSYEQYF. In DNA form, the CDR3 reads TGCGCCAGCAGTGAGTCGAACAGGGGCTCCTACGAGCAGTACTTC.

The chain couples TRBV4-1 to TRBJ1-5; D gene uncertain. The V gene lost 1 base and the J gene lost 6 bases, with 13 bases spanning the gap. The CDR3 contains 15 residues. Germline V lookup: CDR1 MGHRA, CDR2 YSYEKL. CDR3 in DNA: TGCGCCAGCAGCCAAGTAATGGAGGGCTCTCAGCCCCAGCATTTT. It is translated as CASSQVMEGSQPQHF.

The chain uses TRBV20-1 and TRBJ1-3; D is undetermined. The CDR3 is made up of 12 amino acids. The V end was cut by 3 bases, the J end by 4 bases, with 7 bases between. Germline CDR1 and CDR2: DFQATT and SNEGSKA (reference sequence). CDR3 region: CSASLQGNTIYF. CDR3 in DNA: TGCAGTGCTAGTTTACAGGGAAACACCATATATTTT.

The gene calls are TRBV6-6 and TRBJ1-3; possibly TRBD1 for D (6 bases). The V gene lost 2 bases and the J gene lost 0 bases, with 8 bases spanning the gap. The germline gives CDR1 MNHNY, CDR2 SVGAGI (reference sequence). This CDR3 has 15 amino acids. Here the CDR3 reads CASSYRDNSGNTIYF. DNA of the CDR3: TGTGCCAGCAGTTACCGGGACAACTCTGGAAACACCATATATTTT.

The chain is built from TRBV7-2 and TRBJ2-2; 14 bases align to TRBD2. Germline CDR1 reads SGHTA; CDR2 reads FQGNSA. CDR3 length equals 18 residues. V lost 0 bases to trimming and J lost 7 bases; unmatched junction nucleotides: 7. The CDR3 region is CASSLAQTSGRVGGELFF. The CDR3 DNA reads as TGTGCCAGCAGCTTAGCGCAGACTAGCGGGAGGGTTGGCGGGGAGCTGTTTTTT.

The gene calls are TRBV7-9 and TRBJ1-2; possible D gene TRBD1, 6 bases. Between the trimmed V and J ends, which lost 5 bases and 6 bases, there was a span of 10 bases. Germline V gene sequence: CDR1 SEHNR, CDR2 FQNEAQ (reference sequence). This CDR3 is built from 12 residues. CDR3 sequence (DNA): TGTGCCAGCAGCATGTACAGGGATGGCTACACCTTC. Translating it yields CASSMYRDGYTF.

About this clone itself: This CDR3 is also generated by other DNA sequences in the sample. The chain links TRBV12-3 or TRBV12-4 to TRBJ1-2, with D tentatively TRBD1 (6 bases). This CDR3 spans 13 amino acids. V shed 1 base and J shed 5 bases, with 8 bases lying between them. The CDR3: CASSLDREYGYTF. The CDR3 nucleotides are TGTGCCAGCAGTTTAGACAGGGAGTATGGCTACACCTTC.

The chain employs TRBV19 and TRBJ1-1, with unresolved D. The V gene's germline CDR1 is LNHDA and CDR2 SQIVND (reference sequence). Between the trimmed V and J ends, which lost 3 bases and 1 base, there was a span of 6 bases. The CDR3 covers 13 residues. In nucleotides, the CDR3 is TGTGCCAGTAGTATGACGGGGAACACTGAAGCTTTCTTT. Translated: CASSMTGNTEAFF.

The chain uses TRBV27 and TRBJ2-3; no clear D. This CDR3 spans 13 amino acids. Germline values: CDR1 MNHEY, CDR2 SMNVEV (reference sequence). V lost 5 bases and J lost 1, with 7 bases in between. CDR3 protein: CASSPLRTDTQYF. The CDR3 region has the DNA TGTGCCAGCAGTCCACTCCGCACAGATACGCAGTATTTT.

The chain couples TRBV21-1 to TRBJ1-3; no DNA check was done on the table's D call, TRBD1. TRBV21-1 represents a pseudogene. The CDR3 runs 13 residues. In DNA form, the CDR3 reads TGTGCCAGCAGCAAGGAAGACAAGACAGCCATATATTTT. Protein product: CASSKEDKTAIYF.

This clone was seen more than once but under ten times. The rearrangement uses TRBV11-2 and TRBJ2-1, with 9 bases fitting TRBD2. In germline, CDR1 is SGHAT, CDR2 FQNNGV. There are 13 residues in the CDR3. Losses at the gene ends were 6 bases for V and 9 bases for J; bases not matched to a gene: 6. The CDR3 DNA sequence: TGTGCCAGCAGTACCCAACTAGCGGGTGAGCAGTTCTTC. Protein sequence: CASSTQLAGEQFF. The full variable domain, with the rest looked up from reference TRBV11-2 and TRBJ2-1, is EAGVAQSPRYKIIEKRQSVAFWCNPISGHATLYWYQQILGQGPKLLIQFQNNGVVDDSQLPKDRFSAERLKGVDSTLKIQPAKLEDSAVYLCASSTQLAGEQFFGPGTRLTVL.

In DNA form, the CDR3 reads TGTGCCAGCAGCGTGGGGGGGGATACGCAGTATTTT. It codes for CASSVGGDTQYF. The chain employs TRBV2 and TRBJ2-3, with 7 bases identical to TRBD2. Germline V lookup: CDR1 SNHLY, CDR2 FYNNEI. The CDR3 loop spans 12 amino acids. J lost 6 bases, V lost 6 bases, and 3 bases had no gene match. Full variable domain (rest looked up from reference TRBV2 and TRBJ2-3): EPEVTQTPSHQVTQMGQEVILRCVPISNHLYFYWYRQILGQKVEFLVSFYNNEISEKSEIFDDQFSVERPDGSNFTLKIRSTKLEDSAMYFCASSVGGDTQYFGPGTRLTVL.

This clone was seen once. The chain employs TRBV27 and TRBJ1-2; D not resolved. The V and J ends lost 0 bases and 1 base respectively, with 9 bases between them. The CDR3 runs to 15 residues. In germline, CDR1 is MNHEY, CDR2 SMNVEV (reference sequence). CDR3 DNA: TGTGCCAGCAGTTTATCGGGCTTCATTAACTATGGCTACACCTTC. It specifies CASSLSGFINYGYTF.

V usage is TRBV3-1 (or the pseudogene TRBV3-2) and J usage is TRBJ1-1, with a weak D call TRBD1 (6 bases). Germline values: CDR1 LGHDT, CDR2 YNNKEL (reference sequence). The CDR3 contains 16 residues. V was cut by 2 bases and J by 4 bases, with 17 bases left in between. The CDR3 reads CASSQIRGVWGTEAFF. In DNA, the CDR3 is TGTGCCAGCAGCCAAATCAGGGGCGTTTGGGGCACTGAAGCTTTCTTT.

The chain employs TRBV30 and TRBJ2-1, with D possibly being TRBD2 (6 bases). CDR3 length: 11 amino acids. CDR1 and CDR2 from the germline V gene are GTSNPN and SVGIG (reference sequence). V was clipped by 4 bases and J by 10 bases, with 11 bases between them. The CDR3 nucleotides read TGTGCCTGGACAGGGAGGTACGAGCAGTTCTTC. Protein sequence: CAWTGRYEQFF.

The V and J genes are TRBV7-9 and TRBJ2-5; 10 bases match TRBD1. J gave up 2 bases and V 5 bases, and 8 bases lay outside the gene matches. Germline V CDR1 and CDR2: SEHNR, FQNEAQ (reference sequence). The CDR3 has 16 residues. The CDR3 nucleotides read TGTGCCAGCAGCCGTTCCGGGACAGGGGCGCAAGAGACCCAGTACTTC. Its protein product is CASSRSGTGAQETQYF. Drawing the rest from reference TRBV7-9 and TRBJ2-5, the complete variable domain is DTGVSQNPRHKITKRGQNVTFRCDPISEHNRLYWYRQTLGQGPEFLTYFQNEAQLEKSRLLSDRFSAERPKGSFSTLEIQRTEQGDSAMYLCASSRSGTGAQETQYFGPGTRLLVL.

This sequence joins TRBV3-1 (or the pseudogene TRBV3-2) and TRBJ2-7; D possibly corresponds to TRBD1 (6 bases). The CDR3 contains 15 residues. The germline V and J ends were trimmed by 3 bases and 1 base, with 13 bases remaining between them. Germline-derived CDR1 and CDR2 are LGHDT and YNNKEL (reference sequence). The CDR3 loop reads CASSHRDTSSYEQYV. The CDR3 coding sequence is TGTGCCAGCAGCCACCGGGACACCTCATCCTACGAGCAGTACGTC.

The CDR3 reads CASTAGTGGSYEQYF. DNA of the CDR3: TGTGCCAGTACTGCCGGGACAGGGGGTTCCTACGAGCAGTACTTC. V and J are TRBV19 and TRBJ2-7; TRBD1 matches 11 bases. Trimming removed 7 bases from V and 1 base from J; junction bases left unmatched: 6. There are 15 residues in the CDR3. CDR1 and CDR2 from the germline V gene are LNHDA and SQIVND (reference sequence).

As DNA, the CDR3 is TGTGCCACCAGTTCCCGCCGAGAACGGACAGATACGCAGTATTTT. Its translation: CATSSRRERTDTQYF. This chain joins TRBV24-1 and TRBJ2-3; D unresolved. V was clipped by 6 bases and J by 3 bases, with 15 bases between them. CDR1 is KGHDR and CDR2 is SFDVKD in the germline V gene. There are 15 residues in the CDR3.

The chain is built from TRBV27 and TRBJ2-5; D might be TRBD1 (5 bases). V was clipped by 5 bases and J by 2 bases, with 9 bases between them. The germline gives CDR1 MNHEY, CDR2 SMNVEV (reference sequence). CDR3 length equals 13 residues. CDR3 DNA: TGTGCCAGCAGTGGGGCAGAACAAGAGACCCAGTACTTC. This encodes CASSGAEQETQYF.

The V gene is TRBV10-3, the J gene TRBJ2-3; D ambiguous. The CDR3 runs 14 residues. From germline, CDR1 is ENHRY and CDR2 SYGVKD. V was shortened by 9 bases and J by 0 bases, with 13 bases between the two germline ends. In DNA form, the CDR3 reads TGTGCCATGGCCCCTGGGCTAAGCACAGATACGCAGTATTTT. Its protein is CAMAPGLSTDTQYF.

The rearrangement links TRBV30 to TRBJ1-1; the D is unclear. CDR3 length equals 13 residues. V lost 4 bases to trimming and J lost 1 base, with 10 bases between them. The germline V gene has CDR1 GTSNPN and CDR2 SVGIG (reference sequence). CDR3 sequence: CAWKGAQNTEAFF. The CDR3 DNA reads TGTGCCTGGAAAGGAGCGCAGAACACTGAAGCTTTCTTT.

The V call is TRBV4-3, the J call TRBJ2-5; tentative D call: TRBD2 (5 bases). V lost 4 bases to trimming and J lost 1 base, with 7 bases between them. From germline, CDR1 is LGHNA and CDR2 YSLEER. This CDR3 is built from 13 residues. This chain's CDR3 is CASSPDFQETQYF. CDR3 DNA sequence: TGCGCCAGCAGCCCGGACTTCCAAGAGACCCAGTACTTC.

A single count supports this clone. The V call is TRBV4-3, the J call TRBJ1-4, with a tentative D call TRBD1 (5 bases). The CDR3 consists of 15 residues. Germline loops: CDR1 LGHNA, CDR2 YSLEER. V was cut by 0 bases and J by 7 bases, with 12 bases left in between. CDR3 sequence: CASSQDQGRGEKLFF. In nucleotides, the CDR3 is TGCGCCAGCAGCCAAGATCAGGGTAGGGGTGAAAAACTGTTTTTT.

This chain connects TRBV18 to TRBJ1-1; 9 nucleotides match TRBD1. This CDR3 is 14 amino acids long. CDR1 and CDR2 from the germline V gene are KGHSH and LQKENI. V trimming: 4 bases; J trimming: 4 bases; junction bases outside the gene matches: 4. This CDR3 reads CASSQLDRGTEAFF. The CDR3 bases are TGTGCCAGCTCACAGCTGGACAGGGGCACTGAAGCTTTCTTT.